This T cell receptor beta chain originates from a study of blood T cell repertoires in COVID-19. CDR3 length: 13 amino acids. V was shortened by 5 bases and J by 4 bases, with 9 bases between the two germline ends. Per germline, CDR1 SGHTA and CDR2 FQGTGA. TCRdb's table, derived via immunoSEQ multiplex PCR, lists solely in-frame clones and lacks some. The sample includes 72,000 or so clones, about 81% of them seen just once. This receptor was taken from a human donor in a cohort sampled during active COVID-19. The chain employs TRBV7-3 and TRBJ2-1, with D possibly TRBD1 on 6 matching bases. The sequenced sample was peripheral blood. CDR3 in DNA: TGTGCCAGCAGCCAGGACAGTTACAATGAGCAGTTCTTC. This encodes CASSQDSYNEQFF.